The entry that follows covers one TCR beta chain sequence. Its antigen remains unidentified. V was cut by 0 bases and J by 5 bases, with 9 bases left in between. This CDR3 has 14 amino acids. The V gene's germline CDR1 is SGHRS and CDR2 YFSETQ. TCRdb fed the 5' RACE reads into MiXCR, producing one record per CDR3 protein. The sample holds about 470,000 distinct CDR3 sequences; 20% to 30% are singletons and the top ten take about 2.9%. The sample originates from a study of identical twins. Overall study results and limits: For zero-insertion analyses, partial confounding could come from invariant MAIT and iNKT cells. For out-of-frame alpha sequences shared by twins, low generation probability was in excess.

These records were also assigned to another study, of T cells expressing NK-cell markers. From that second work: In 6 or 7 donors, dominant NKG2C+ clonotypes were roughly 1.0-7.5% of CD8+ T cells.

The source material was CD4+ T cells sorted from blood. V gene TRBV5-1 combines with J gene TRBJ2-1; a weak D match, TRBD1 (5 bases). The TCR originated in a woman between 18 and 30 years old in good health. The CDR3 loop is CASSLGQPDNEQFF. CDR3 DNA sequence: TGCGCCAGCAGCTTGGGACAGCCGGACAATGAGCAGTTCTTC.